These 28 T cell receptor beta chains came from one sample sequenced in a study of T cell responses to AZD1222 COVID-19 vaccine. Generated by immunoSEQ multiplex PCR, the TCRdb table keeps only in-frame clones and is missing some. The sample yields some 69,000 clones, over 65% seen once. This specimen consisted of peripheral blood, obtained 28 days after the second AZD1222 dose. The receptors were gathered from an adult who received the AZD1222 COVID-19 vaccine.

This chain joins TRBV9 and TRBJ1-1; no reliable D call. The CDR3 runs to 13 residues. Trimming cost V 0 bases and J 1 base, with 4 bases left between them. CDR1 and CDR2 from the germline V gene are SGDLS and YYNGEE. The CDR3 DNA is TGTGCCAGCAGCGTAGATAGGAACACTGAAGCTTTCTTT. This gives the protein CASSVDRNTEAFF.

Comment on this clone: Its ends do not fully match the called genes, so a read error is possible. This chain links TRBV12-5 with TRBJ1-3; D unresolved. There are 10 residues in the CDR3. From germline, CDR1 is LGHNT and CDR2 FRNRAP. The CDR3 nucleotides read TGTGCTAGTTCTGGGAACACCATATATTTT. Amino acids: CASSGNTIYF.

J is TRBJ2-3 and V is TRBV20-1; TRBD2 matches 10 bases. This CDR3 is 16 amino acids long. The germline gives CDR1 DFQATT, CDR2 SNEGSKA (reference sequence). Germline trimming cut 3 bases from V and 2 bases from J; bases unmatched to any gene: 8. The CDR3 DNA reads as TGCAGTGCTAGTAGGCTAGCGGGGGAACTCACAGATACGCAGTATTTT. This encodes CSASRLAGELTDTQYF.

This clone was seen only a few times. V is TRBV3-1 (or the pseudogene TRBV3-2) and J is TRBJ1-1, with D possibly being TRBD1 (5 bases). Trimming took off 0 bases at V and 9 bases at J, with 14 bases between the two ends. The germline V gene encodes CDR1 LGHDT and CDR2 YNNKEL (reference sequence). The CDR3 extends over 14 amino acids. Here the CDR3 reads CASSQELQGLKAFF. The CDR3 DNA follows: TGTGCCAGCAGCCAAGAACTCCAGGGACTCAAAGCTTTCTTT.

This clone occurred a few times. The chain employs TRBV7-9 and TRBJ1-6; the D gene is possibly TRBD1 (5 bases). Trimming left V 5 bases short and J 10 bases short, with 12 bases between. Per the germline V gene, CDR1 is SEHNR and CDR2 is FQNEAQ (reference sequence). This CDR3 spans 13 amino acids. The CDR3 here is CASSPGRASPLHF. The CDR3 coding sequence is TGTGCCAGCAGCCCGGGCAGGGCCTCACCCCTCCACTTT. Using reference TRBV7-9 and TRBJ1-6 for the parts outside the CDR3, the full variable domain is DTGVSQNPRHKITKRGQNVTFRCDPISEHNRLYWYRQTLGQGPEFLTYFQNEAQLEKSRLLSDRFSAERPKGSFSTLEIQRTEQGDSAMYLCASSPGRASPLHFGNGTRLTVT.

The chain links TRBV6-4 to TRBJ1-2; D is uncertain. Germline CDR1 and CDR2: MRHNA and SNTAGT. This CDR3 is 13 amino acids long. V was pared by 3 bases and J by 4 bases, with 9 bases between. The CDR3 is CASSDTDPYGYTF. In DNA, the CDR3 is TGTGCCAGCAGTGATACAGACCCCTATGGCTACACCTTC.

The chain joins TRBV5-4 to TRBJ2-1, with TRBD1 as a possible D gene (5 bases). With 2 bases removed from V and 5 bases from J, the gap between germline ends came to 8 bases. Per the germline V gene, CDR1 is SGHNT and CDR2 is YYREEE (reference sequence). The CDR3 totals 13 residues. CDR3 sequence: CASSFLGDNEQFF. CDR3 nucleotides: TGTGCCAGCAGCTTCTTAGGGGACAATGAGCAGTTCTTC. The full variable domain, in which reference TRBV5-4 and TRBJ2-1 provide the parts outside the CDR3, is ETGVTQSPTHLIKTRGQQVTLRCSSQSGHNTVSWYQQALGQGPQFIFQYYREEENGRGNFPPRFSGLQFPNYSSELNVNALELDDSALYLCASSFLGDNEQFFGPGTRLTVL.

This chain joins TRBV14 and TRBJ2-1; no definite D call. This CDR3 has 16 residues. Looked up from germline, CDR1 is SGHDN and CDR2 is FVKESK. The V and J ends lost 0 bases and 0 bases respectively, with 9 bases between them. CDR3 DNA sequence: TGTGCCAGCAGCCAAGAGGCCTCCAGCTCCTACAATGAGCAGTTCTTC. This codes for CASSQEASSSYNEQFF.

This clone was observed at least ten times. Other DNA sequences within the sample encode an identical CDR3. CDR3 amino acids: CASSVGGDYGYTF. In DNA form, the CDR3 reads TGTGCCAGCAGCGTAGGGGGGGACTATGGCTACACCTTC. The chain employs TRBV9 and TRBJ1-2; weak D call: TRBD1 (5 bases). With 0 bases removed from V and 3 bases from J, the gap between germline ends came to 6 bases. The CDR3 consists of 13 residues. The germline CDR1 and CDR2 sequences are SGDLS and YYNGEE.

This sequence joins TRBV2 and TRBJ1-5; D is undetermined. The CDR3 sequence is 11 residues long. Germline CDR1 reads SNHLY; CDR2 reads FYNNEI. The V gene lost 1 base and the J gene lost 9 bases, with 4 bases spanning the gap. CDR3 nucleotide sequence: TGTGCCAGCAGTGAAGGGTGGCCCCAGCATTTT. This translates into CASSEGWPQHF.

The V and J genes are TRBV10-3 and TRBJ2-7; D may correspond to TRBD1 or TRBD2 (6 bases each). The V and J ends lost 6 bases and 5 bases respectively, with 17 bases between them. This CDR3 has 14 residues. Germline V gives CDR1 ENHRY, CDR2 SYGVKD. In DNA, the CDR3 is TGTGCCATCAGCGGAGGAGGGACATTCAACGAGCAGTACTTC. Its translation: CAISGGGTFNEQYF.

The chain couples TRBV19 to TRBJ1-2; TRBD1 aligns across 7 bases. The CDR3 consists of 15 residues. Per the germline V gene, CDR1 is LNHDA and CDR2 is SQIVND (reference sequence). V trimming: 9 bases; J trimming: 0 bases; junction bases outside the gene matches: 10. CDR3 DNA sequence: TGTGCCAGCTTCACGCGGGACAGAACTAACTATGGCTACACCTTC. It yields the protein CASFTRDRTNYGYTF.

The genes are TRBV5-1 and TRBJ1-1; no reliable D call. Germline V lookup: CDR1 SGHRS, CDR2 YFSETQ. The CDR3 is 13 amino acids. Between the trimmed V and J ends, which lost 2 bases and 1 base, there was a span of 6 bases. The CDR3 spells CASSLRQNTEAFF. Written as DNA, the CDR3 is TGCGCCAGCAGCTTAAGACAGAACACTGAAGCTTTCTTT.

The chain uses TRBV10-3 and TRBJ1-3, with 9 bases identical to TRBD1. The CDR3 consists of 14 residues. The germline gives CDR1 ENHRY, CDR2 SYGVKD. Losses at the gene ends were 6 bases for V and 0 bases for J; bases not matched to a gene: 0. The CDR3 loop is CAIRTGGSGNTIYF. The CDR3 region has the DNA TGTGCCATCAGGACAGGGGGCTCTGGAAACACCATATATTTT.

The rearrangement links TRBV5-6 to TRBJ1-1; TRBD1 aligns across 7 bases. After removal of 4 bases from V and 5 bases from J, the junction contained 2 bases not matched to a gene. The germline CDR1 and CDR2 sequences are SGHDT and YYEEEE. The CDR3 length is 12 residues. CDR3 loop: CASSQQGTEAFF. The DNA for the CDR3 is TGTGCCAGCAGCCAACAGGGGACTGAAGCTTTCTTT.

The V call is TRBV5-6, the J call TRBJ1-2; D is ambiguous. The V end was cut by 0 bases, the J end by 0 bases, with 6 bases between. This CDR3 region has 14 residues. Germline V gene sequence: CDR1 SGHDT, CDR2 YYEEEE. CDR3 sequence: CASSLVGSNYGYTF. CDR3 sequence (DNA): TGTGCCAGCAGCTTGGTTGGGTCTAACTATGGCTACACCTTC.

The chain has TRBV6-2 or TRBV6-3 and TRBJ1-1; D gene uncertain. This CDR3 has 15 amino acids. The germline CDR1 and CDR2 sequences are MNHEY and SVGEGT. V was cut by 4 bases and J by 1 base, with 13 bases left in between. In DNA, the CDR3 is TGTGCCAGCAGTTCTCCATTCGCCGGGAACACTGAAGCTTTCTTT. Protein: CASSSPFAGNTEAFF.

The J gene is TRBJ2-1, the V gene TRBV29-1; the match to TRBD2 covers 8 bases. In germline, CDR1 is SQVTM, CDR2 ANQGSEA. The CDR3 spans 15 residues. After removal of 4 bases from V and 9 bases from J, the junction contained 14 bases not matched to a gene. CDR3 protein: CSVVVRLAGGGEQFF. The CDR3 DNA reads TGCAGCGTTGTTGTGCGTCTAGCGGGCGGGGGTGAGCAGTTCTTC.

V usage is TRBV11-2 and J usage is TRBJ1-1; no definite D call. V lost 2 bases and J 5 bases, leaving 9 bases between the germline ends. Germline CDR1 is SGHAT and CDR2 is FQNNGV. The CDR3 runs to 13 residues. CDR3: CASSLFQRTEAFF. As DNA, the CDR3 is TGTGCCAGCAGCTTATTCCAGAGGACTGAAGCTTTCTTT.

The V gene is TRBV9, the J gene TRBJ2-1, with 8 bases matching TRBD2. Germline V gene sequence: CDR1 SGDLS, CDR2 YYNGEE. Trimming removed 3 bases from V and 7 bases from J; junction bases left unmatched: 18. CDR3 length equals 18 residues. CDR3 nucleotides: TGTGCCAGCAGCGACCACCTCGGGGGGGCAGCCACCGGGAATGAGCAGTTCTTC. It yields the protein CASSDHLGGAATGNEQFF.

V gene TRBV20-1 combines with J gene TRBJ1-1; D might be TRBD1 (5 bases). The CDR3 runs to 11 residues. Germline lookup yields CDR1 DFQATT and CDR2 SNEGSKA (reference sequence). The V and J ends lost 6 bases and 11 bases respectively, with 16 bases between them. The CDR3 DNA follows: TGCAGTGCCCCCGGACAAAAAGGGGCTTTCTTT. Translated: CSAPGQKGAFF.

The chain combines TRBV29-1 with TRBJ1-1; 7 bases are a match to TRBD1. CDR1 SQVTM and CDR2 ANQGSEA come from the germline V gene. This CDR3 region has 12 residues. V lost 1 base to trimming and J lost 6 bases; unmatched junction nucleotides: 2. The CDR3 bases are TGCAGCGTTGAAGGCGGGACAGCTGAAGCTTTCTTT. Its translation: CSVEGGTAEAFF.

The chain combines TRBV15 with TRBJ1-4, with 7 bases matching TRBD1. V lost 0 bases, J lost 8 bases, and 3 bases stayed unmatched. Germline values: CDR1 LNHNV, CDR2 YYDKDF (reference sequence). This CDR3 spans 14 amino acids. Here the CDR3 reads CATSRDRGWEKLFF. Written as DNA, the CDR3 is TGTGCCACCAGCAGAGACAGGGGGTGGGAAAAACTGTTTTTT. The variable domain in full, completed from reference TRBV15 and TRBJ1-4, reads DAMVIQNPRYQVTQFGKPVTLSCSQTLNHNVMYWYQQKSSQAPKLLFHYYDKDFNNEADTPDNFQSRRPNTSFCFLDIRSPGLGDTAMYLCATSRDRGWEKLFFGSGTQLSVL.

The chain couples TRBV5-1 to TRBJ1-1; TRBD1 is a possible D gene (5 bases). The CDR3 is made up of 14 amino acids. Deletions cut 3 bases from V and 2 bases from J, with 11 bases between. Per the germline V gene, CDR1 is SGHRS and CDR2 is YFSETQ. CDR3 loop: CASSSSGGNTEAFF. As DNA, the CDR3 is TGCGCCAGCAGCTCCTCCGGGGGTAACACTGAAGCTTTCTTT.

The V and J genes are TRBV5-6 and TRBJ1-5; perhaps TRBD1 as D (5 bases). Germline V gene data show CDR1 as SGHDT and CDR2 as YYEEEE. The CDR3 spans 13 residues. V lost 5 bases and J 8 bases, leaving 14 bases between the germline ends. CDR3 bases: TGTGCCAGCAGTACTTCCCCAGGGAAGCCCCAGCATTTT. Encoded protein: CASSTSPGKPQHF.

This clone was found a few times. The chain joins TRBV25-1 to TRBJ1-5; D is undetermined. The CDR3 totals 14 residues. V lost 4 bases, J lost 6 bases, and 13 bases lay in between. Per germline, CDR1 MGHDK and CDR2 SYGVNS. CDR3 DNA: TGTGCCAGCAGTGCCAACCTATGGGGTCAGCCCCAGCATTTT. Translating gives CASSANLWGQPQHF. Full variable domain (remainder filled in from reference TRBV25-1 and TRBJ1-5): EADIYQTPRYLVIGTGKKITLECSQTMGHDKMYWYQQDPGMELHLIHYSYGVNSTEKGDLSSESTVSRIRTEHFPLTLESARPSHTSQYLCASSANLWGQPQHFGDGTRLSIL.

This chain uses TRBV6-5 with TRBJ1-5; no clear D. Between the trimmed V and J ends, which lost 5 bases and 2 bases, there was a span of 13 bases. The CDR3 extends over 15 amino acids. Germline CDR1 and CDR2: MNHEY and SVGAGI. The CDR3 coding sequence is TGTGCCAGCAGTCCCTGGACGGGCCGCAATCAGCCCCAGCATTTT. Its translation: CASSPWTGRNQPQHF.

The CDR3 loop reads CASSPGQNLQETQYF. The CDR3 DNA reads as TGTGCCAGCAGCCCCGGACAGAACCTCCAAGAGACCCAGTACTTC. This chain connects TRBV5-4 to TRBJ2-5, with D possibly being TRBD1 (6 bases). The V and J ends lost 4 bases and 1 base respectively, with 14 bases between them. Germline V gene data show CDR1 as SGHNT and CDR2 as YYREEE (reference sequence). This CDR3 is 15 amino acids long.